This T cell receptor beta chain was sequenced in a study of tumor-infiltrating lymphocytes in primary liver carcinoma. For the study at large: Tumors were staged T1-T3 N0M0 and measured 4.2 to 10 cm across.

TCR beta cDNA was made from 400 to 500 ng total RNA with a constant-region primer. TCR beta libraries came from three nested multiplex PCR rounds using slightly modified ARM-PCR. TRBV1-TRBV30 forward and Cbeta reverse primers drove the first two approximately 11-cycle rounds. TCRdb re-called the multiplex PCR reads with MiXCR, one entry per CDR3 protein. The sample includes 95,000 to 100,000 distinct CDR3 sequences, about 67% of them seen just once. Both RNA and DNA were isolated together from about 21-30 mg of bulk tissue that had not been sorted. The CDR3 totals 16 residues. Germline V gives CDR1 SGHRS, CDR2 YFSETQ. With respect to this clonotype: A junction end diverges from the germline sequence, so it may reflect a read error.

The chain links TRBV5-1 to TRBJ2-3, with 10 bases aligning to TRBD2. The clonotype originates from a woman aged 60-75 years with primary liver carcinoma and hepatitis B virus infection. The sample was liver tumor tissue from sampling region 2. The subset is: tumor region T2, inferior pole. CDR3 protein: CTSSTKTSGSTDTQYF. In DNA, the CDR3 is TGCACCAGCAGCACCAAGACTAGCGGGAGCACAGATACGCAGTATTTT.